This T cell receptor beta chain was retrieved from a study of T-cell memory formation after mild COVID-19. The wider study: There were largely donor-specific TCR clusters.

Germline V CDR1 and CDR2: SGDLS, YYNGEE. V gave up 3 bases and J gave up 2 bases, with 16 bases separating them. This CDR3 has 16 amino acids. 5'RACE with constant-segment primers built TCRalpha and TCRbeta cDNA libraries with UMIs. TCRdb analysed the 5' RACE reads with MiXCR anew, one entry per CDR3 protein. This table has 150,000 or so distinct CDR3 sequences, 14% appearing once. As concerns this clonotype: What it recognizes is unknown.

Study findings and constraints: Contracting clones, day 15 to 85, had balanced CD4/CD8, and later expanders favored CD4+. Mainly CM and EM harbored the contracting CD4+ clones; mainly EMRA harbored the CD8+ ones.

This rearrangement joins TRBV9 to TRBJ2-3; a possible D gene is TRBD2 (6 bases). What was sequenced was PBMCs or a T cell subset sorted from them (not recorded which). This sequence was found in an adult woman who had mild COVID-19 (a few samples of this study predate the infection). Cell type and time point are not known. CDR3 sequence: CASSAGLLLTTDTQYF. The CDR3 DNA is TGTGCCAGCAGCGCCGGACTACTACTCACCACAGATACGCAGTATTTT. Supplemented by reference TRBV9 and TRBJ2-3, the full variable domain reads DSGVTQTPKHLITATGQRVTLRCSPRSGDLSVYWYQQSLDQGLQFLIQYYNGEERAKGNILERFSAQQFPDLHSELNLSSLELGDSALYFCASSAGLLLTTDTQYFGPGTRLTVL.